This T cell receptor beta chain originates from a study of Ad26.COV2.S vaccination and SARS-CoV-2 variants. Overall study context: Once, or twice with 56 days between doses, Ad26.COV2.S was given intramuscularly.

Comments on this clone: Its antigen remains unidentified.

The treatment is: 19 received Ad26.COV2.S at low or high dose, single or two shots; roughly 5 received placebo; per-sample allocation not given. On day 63 after the first injection, vaccine and placebo recipients gave samples. General study results and limits: There was reportedly substantial breadth in spike-specific CD8+ and CD4+ T cell responses after vaccination.

CDR3 length equals 14 residues. V lost 4 bases and J lost 0, with 10 bases in between. Germline V gene data show CDR1 as SGHRS and CDR2 as YFSETQ. Repertoires were generated with immunoSEQ multiplex PCR, while TCRdb's copy carries only in-frame clones and drops some. The top ten hold 2.5% to 3.5% of the sample, which has around 350,000 clones, 80% to 90% seen once. V and J are TRBV5-1 and TRBJ1-1, with D unclear. This TCR derives from a person between 18 and 60 years old who received the Ad26.COV2.S COVID-19 vaccine or a placebo. The sample was peripheral blood, taken in a trial of Ad26.COV2.S vaccine versus placebo. The CDR3 region has the DNA TGCGCCAGCAGCCCTGAACGGATGAACACTGAAGCTTTCTTT. Translation: CASSPERMNTEAFF.